The rows below give T cell receptor beta chains drawn from one sample of a study of T cell changes during pregnancy in multiple sclerosis. This table comes from immunoSEQ multiplex PCR, and its TCRdb copy is limited to in-frame clones, with some not included. The sample has more than 55,000 clones, approximately 90% seen once. The input for sequencing was peripheral blood, taken in the second trimester of pregnancy. The receptors come from a female donor with multiple sclerosis, enrolled in a pregnancy study. The CDR3 runs from the conserved cysteine through the conserved F or W. D genes are given only for firm matches. Where a row states a size, it is once, few, many or the class of an expanded clone; other rows omit it.

TRBJ2-1 TRBD2 TRBV11-3 NA CASSLGRTSGVGEQFF TGTGCCAGCAGCTTAGGTAGGACTAGCGGGGTAGGTGAGCAGTTCTTC
TRBJ1-6 NA TRBV18 NA CASSPRGMDGRKSKPLHF TGTGCCAGCTCACCACGCGGGATGGACGGGCGTAAATCTAAACCCCTCCACTTT
TRBJ2-3 TRBD1 TRBV13 NA CASSPGTVTDTQYF TGTGCCAGCAGCCCAGGGACAGTCACAGATACGCAGTATTTT
TRBJ1-4 NA TRBV9 NA CASSFEGGPNEKLFF TGTGCCAGCAGCTTCGAGGGAGGCCCTAATGAAAAACTGTTTTTT
TRBJ1-4 NA TRBV7-2 NA CASSLQGFGEKLFF TGTGCCAGCAGCTTACAGGGGTTCGGCGAAAAACTGTTTTTT
TRBJ1-4 TRBD1 TRBV6-1 NA CASLRDRQEKLFF TGTGCCAGCCTCCGGGACAGACAAGAAAAACTGTTTTTT
TRBJ1-1 TRBD1 TRBV29-1 NA CSVPGQGKAFF TGCAGCGTCCCCGGACAGGGGAAAGCTTTCTTT
TRBJ2-3 TRBD1 TRBV6-4 once CASSRTGSADTQYF TGTGCCAGCAGTCGGACAGGGTCGGCAGATACGCAGTATTTT
TRBJ2-7 NA TRBV10-3 NA CAISESGGQGTQYF TGTGCCATCAGTGAGTCCGGGGGGCAAGGGACTCAGTACTTC
TRBJ2-1 NA TRBV11-1 NA CASSQMDLSSYNEQFF TGTGCCAGCAGCCAGATGGACTTGAGCTCCTACAATGAGCAGTTCTTC
TRBJ1-1 NA TRBV20-1 NA CSARQNTEAFF TGCAGTGCCCGACAGAACACTGAAGCTTTCTTT
TRBJ1-4 TRBD1 TRBV6-4 NA CASSARTGDEKLFF TGTGCCAGCAGTGCCCGGACAGGGGATGAAAAACTGTTTTTT
TRBJ2-5 TRBD2 TRBV30 NA CAWTPGTRIETQYF TGTGCCTGGACTCCCGGGACTAGGATAGAGACCCAGTACTTC
TRBJ2-1 NA TRBV21-1 NA CASVTGEQFF TGTGCCAGCGTAACTGGTGAGCAGTTCTTC
TRBJ2-1 TRBD1 TRBV6-6 NA CASSRGQGPHEQFF TGTGCCAGCAGCCGGGGACAGGGTCCGCACGAGCAGTTCTTC
TRBJ1-1 TRBD1 TRBV7-2 NA CASSPQGASTEAFF TGTGCCAGCAGCCCCCAGGGGGCCAGCACTGAAGCTTTCTTT
TRBJ1-4 NA TRBV19 NA CASSIDGRMGKLFF TGTGCCAGTAGTATAGATGGGAGGATGGGAAAACTGTTTTTT
TRBJ2-7 NA TRBV7-2 NA CASSLFSYEQYF TGTGCCAGCAGCTTATTCAGCTACGAGCAGTACTTC
TRBJ2-2 NA TRBV6-4 NA CASSDQGSGELFF TGTGCCAGCAGTGACCAGGGTTCCGGGGAGCTGTTTTTT
TRBJ2-7 NA TRBV7-9 NA CASSFSGGGPIEQYF TGTGCCAGCAGCTTTAGCGGAGGAGGCCCAATCGAGCAGTACTTC
TRBJ2-5 TRBD1 TRBV4-1 NA CASSQGDSNFQETQYF TGCGCCAGCAGCCAAGGGGACAGCAATTTCCAAGAGACCCAGTACTTC
TRBJ2-7 TRBD2 TRBV6-5 NA CASSYGRAGIYEQYF TGTGCCAGCAGTTACGGGAGGGCAGGCATCTACGAGCAGTACTTC
TRBJ1-1 TRBD1 TRBV5-6 once CASSSTYRGSAEAFF TGTGCCAGCAGCTCCACATACAGGGGGAGCGCTGAAGCTTTCTTT
TRBJ2-3 NA TRBV18 NA CASSPDGRGGTDTQYF TGTGCCAGCTCGCCAGACGGGCGGGGAGGCACAGATACGCAGTATTTT
TRBJ2-7 NA TRBV5-1 NA CASGVRSSEQYF TGCGCCAGTGGAGTTCGGTCCTCCGAGCAGTACTTC
TRBJ2-1 NA TRBV27 NA CASSLSVGGRTYNEQFF TGTGCCAGCAGTTTATCCGTTGGAGGGAGGACCTACAATGAGCAGTTCTTC
TRBJ1-2 NA TRBV19 NA CATGGAGTYGYTF TGTGCCACCGGGGGGGCAGGGACCTATGGCTACACCTTC
TRBJ2-2 NA TRBV9 NA CASSVGSTSAGELFF TGTGCCAGCAGCGTAGGGTCTACTTCCGCCGGGGAGCTGTTTTTT
TRBJ1-5 NA TRBV19 NA CASSMAAGRGNQPQHF TGTGCCAGTAGTATGGCCGCGGGGAGAGGCAATCAGCCCCAGCATTTT
TRBJ2-1 TRBD2 TRBV5-1 NA CASSFGRRTSGSNEQFF TGCGCCAGCAGCTTCGGACGAAGGACTAGCGGGAGCAATGAGCAGTTCTTC
TRBJ1-1 NA TRBV7-6 NA CASSFLGENTEAFF TGTGCCAGCAGCTTTCTCGGGGAGAACACTGAAGCTTTCTTT
TRBJ1-2 NA TRBV20-1 NA CSASIGYTF TGCAGTGCTAGTATTGGCTACACCTTC
TRBJ1-3 TRBD1 TRBV6-5 NA CASSPGGSGNTIYF TGTGCCAGCAGCCCAGGGGGCTCTGGAAACACCATATATTTT
TRBJ1-5 NA TRBV19 NA CASSGGGNQPQHF TGTGCCAGTAGTGGGGGAGGGAATCAGCCCCAGCATTTT
TRBJ2-7 NA TRBV4-3 NA CASSVSAGGEQYF TGCGCCAGCAGTGTAAGCGCAGGAGGCGAGCAGTACTTC
TRBJ1-1 NA TRBV18 NA CASSPPASRTEAFF TGTGCCAGCTCACCACCGGCTAGTAGGACTGAAGCTTTCTTT
TRBJ1-1 NA TRBV7-3 NA CASSLSGLSEAFF TGTGCCAGCAGCTTAAGCGGTCTTTCTGAAGCTTTCTTT
TRBJ1-4 NA TRBV4-2 NA CASSPPNRANNEKLFF TGTGCCAGCAGCCCCCCCAACAGGGCGAATAATGAAAAACTGTTTTTT
TRBJ1-5 NA TRBV10-3 NA CAINPGNNQPQHF TGTGCCATCAACCCAGGCAACAATCAGCCCCAGCATTTT
TRBJ2-1 TRBD2 TRBV19 NA CASSLLAGVNEQFF TGTGCCAGTAGCCTACTAGCGGGGGTTAATGAGCAGTTCTTC
TRBJ2-1 TRBD2 TRBV5-6 NA CASSHRTSGTRVFYNEQFF TGTGCCAGCAGCCATCGGACTAGCGGGACCCGAGTTTTTTACAATGAGCAGTTCTTC
TRBJ2-7 NA TRBV19 NA CASSWGWTSGRGEQYF TGTGCCAGTAGTTGGGGCTGGACTTCAGGCCGGGGGGAGCAGTACTTC
TRBJ1-1 TRBD1 TRBV9 NA CASSAGTGKLTEAFF TGTGCCAGCAGCGCCGGGACAGGGAAACTCACTGAAGCTTTCTTT
TRBJ1-1 NA TRBV30 NA CAWAGVGGEAFF TGTGCCTGGGCAGGGGTTGGGGGTGAAGCTTTCTTT
TRBJ2-4 NA TRBV10-1 NA CASSERVAGHGKNIQYF TGCGCCAGCAGTGAGAGGGTAGCAGGACATGGCAAAAACATTCAGTACTTC